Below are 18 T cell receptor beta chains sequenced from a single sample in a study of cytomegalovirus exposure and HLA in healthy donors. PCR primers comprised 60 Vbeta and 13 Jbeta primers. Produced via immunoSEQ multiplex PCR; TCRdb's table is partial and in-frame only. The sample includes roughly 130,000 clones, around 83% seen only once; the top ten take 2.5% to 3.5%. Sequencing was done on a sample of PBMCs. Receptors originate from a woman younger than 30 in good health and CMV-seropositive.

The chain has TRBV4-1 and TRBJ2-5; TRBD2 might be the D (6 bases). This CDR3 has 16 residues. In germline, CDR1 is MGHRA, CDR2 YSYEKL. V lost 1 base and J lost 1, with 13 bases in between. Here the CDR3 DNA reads TGCGCCAGCAGCCAAGGTTGGAGGGGCAGCCAAGAGACCCAGTACTTC. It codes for CASSQGWRGSQETQYF.

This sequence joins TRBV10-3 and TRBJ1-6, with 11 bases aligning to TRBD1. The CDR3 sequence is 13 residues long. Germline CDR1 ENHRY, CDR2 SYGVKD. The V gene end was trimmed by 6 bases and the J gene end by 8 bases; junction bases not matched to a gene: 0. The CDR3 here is CAIRGQGDSPLHF. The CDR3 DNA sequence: TGTGCCATCAGGGGACAGGGGGATTCACCCCTCCACTTT.

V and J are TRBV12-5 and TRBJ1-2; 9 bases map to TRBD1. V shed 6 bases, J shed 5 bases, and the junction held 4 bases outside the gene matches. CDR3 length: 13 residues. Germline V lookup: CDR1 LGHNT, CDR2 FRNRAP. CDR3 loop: CASGTGGEYGYTF. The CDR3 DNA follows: TGTGCTAGTGGGACAGGGGGGGAATATGGCTACACCTTC.

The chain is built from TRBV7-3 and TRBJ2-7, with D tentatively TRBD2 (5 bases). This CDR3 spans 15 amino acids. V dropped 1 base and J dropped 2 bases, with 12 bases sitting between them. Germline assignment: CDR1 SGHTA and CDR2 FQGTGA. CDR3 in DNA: TGTGCCAGCAGCTTAAAGCGAGGGCCGGCCTACGAGCAGTACTTC. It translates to CASSLKRGPAYEQYF.

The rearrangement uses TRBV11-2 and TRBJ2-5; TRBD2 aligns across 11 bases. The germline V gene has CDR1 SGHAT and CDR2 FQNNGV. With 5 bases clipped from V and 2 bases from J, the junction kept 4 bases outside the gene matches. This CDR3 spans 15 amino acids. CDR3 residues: CASSIRLAGQETQYF. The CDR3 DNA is TGTGCCAGCAGCATCCGACTAGCGGGGCAAGAGACCCAGTACTTC. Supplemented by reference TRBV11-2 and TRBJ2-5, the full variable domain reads EAGVAQSPRYKIIEKRQSVAFWCNPISGHATLYWYQQILGQGPKLLIQFQNNGVVDDSQLPKDRFSAERLKGVDSTLKIQPAKLEDSAVYLCASSIRLAGQETQYFGPGTRLLVL.

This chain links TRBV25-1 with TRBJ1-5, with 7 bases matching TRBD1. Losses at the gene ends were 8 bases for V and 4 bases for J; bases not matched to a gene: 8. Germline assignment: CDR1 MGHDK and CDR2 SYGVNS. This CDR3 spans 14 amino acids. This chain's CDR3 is CASPSGGNNQPQHF. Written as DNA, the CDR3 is TGTGCCAGCCCCTCAGGGGGGAATAATCAGCCCCAGCATTTT.

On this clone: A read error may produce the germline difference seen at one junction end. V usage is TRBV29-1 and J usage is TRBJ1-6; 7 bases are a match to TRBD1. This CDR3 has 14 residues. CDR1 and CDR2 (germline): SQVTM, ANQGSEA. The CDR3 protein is CSVKGQGVNSPLHF. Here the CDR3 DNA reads TGCAGCGTTAAGGGGCAGGGGGTAAATTCACCCCTTCACTTT.

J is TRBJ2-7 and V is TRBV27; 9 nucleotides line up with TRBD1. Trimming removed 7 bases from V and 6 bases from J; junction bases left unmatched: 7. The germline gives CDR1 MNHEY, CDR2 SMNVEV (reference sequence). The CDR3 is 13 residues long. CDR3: CASTGTGFGEQYF. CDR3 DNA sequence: TGTGCCAGCACCGGGACAGGGTTTGGCGAGCAGTACTTC.

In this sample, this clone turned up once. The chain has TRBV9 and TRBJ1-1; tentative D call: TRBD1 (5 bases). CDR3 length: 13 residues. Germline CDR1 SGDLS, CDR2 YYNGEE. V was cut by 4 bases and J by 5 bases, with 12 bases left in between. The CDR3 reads CASSTGGGTEAFF. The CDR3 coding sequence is TGTGCCAGCAGCACGGGGGGGGGTACTGAAGCTTTCTTT.

DNA for the CDR3: TGCGCCAGCAGAAGGGACACAGCCTCCTCTGGAAACACCATATATTTT. Translation gives CASRRDTASSGNTIYF. This chain joins TRBV5-1 and TRBJ1-3; D may be TRBD1 (6 bases). V lost 5 bases and J lost 0, with 15 bases in between. CDR1 is SGHRS, CDR2 YFSETQ, per germline. CDR3 length: 16 amino acids.

As DNA, the CDR3 is TGTGCCAGCAGTGAGTTAATCGAAGCTTTCTTT. Translating it yields CASSELIEAFF. This rearrangement joins TRBV6-1 to TRBJ1-1; D is unclear. Trimming removed 3 bases from V and 8 bases from J, with 7 bases in between. The CDR3 length is 11 residues. CDR1 and CDR2 from the germline V gene are MNHNS and SASEGT.

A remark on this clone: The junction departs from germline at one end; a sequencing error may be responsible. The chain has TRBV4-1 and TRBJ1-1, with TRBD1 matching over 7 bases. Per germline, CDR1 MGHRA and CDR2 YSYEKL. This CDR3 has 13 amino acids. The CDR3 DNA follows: TGCGCCAGCAGCCCTACGACAGGGCCTGAGGCTTTCTTT. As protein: CASSPTTGPEAFF.

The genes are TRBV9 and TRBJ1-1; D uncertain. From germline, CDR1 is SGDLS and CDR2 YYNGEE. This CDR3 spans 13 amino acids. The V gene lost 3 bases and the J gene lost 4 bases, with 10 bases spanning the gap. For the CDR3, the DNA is TGTGCCAGCAGCGGCGACTTCAGCACTGAAGCTTTCTTT. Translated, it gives CASSGDFSTEAFF.

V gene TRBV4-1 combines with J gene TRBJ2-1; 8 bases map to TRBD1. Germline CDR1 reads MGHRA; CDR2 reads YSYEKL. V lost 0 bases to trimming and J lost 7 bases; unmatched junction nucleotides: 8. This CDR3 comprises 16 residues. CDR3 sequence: CASSQEEAGGWNEQFF. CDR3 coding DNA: TGCGCCAGCAGCCAAGAGGAAGCAGGGGGCTGGAATGAGCAGTTCTTC.

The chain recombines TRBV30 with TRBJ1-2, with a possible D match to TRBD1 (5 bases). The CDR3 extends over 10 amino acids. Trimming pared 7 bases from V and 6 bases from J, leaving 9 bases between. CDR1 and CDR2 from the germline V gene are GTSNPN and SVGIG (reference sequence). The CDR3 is CASAGDGYTF. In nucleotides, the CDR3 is TGTGCCTCCGCGGGGGATGGCTACACCTTC.

CDR3 coding DNA: TGTGCCAGCACCCTACAGGGGACGGGAAACACCATATATTTT. It codes for CASTLQGTGNTIYF. The chain couples TRBV6-5 to TRBJ1-3, with TRBD1 identical over 7 bases. The CDR3 contains 14 residues. Germline V lookup: CDR1 MNHEY, CDR2 SVGAGI. J gave up 4 bases and V 7 bases, and 7 bases lay outside the gene matches.

The CDR3 here is CSADGEGYTF. In nucleotides, the CDR3 is TGCAGTGCTGACGGGGAAGGCTACACCTTC. The chain joins TRBV20-1 to TRBJ1-2; the D is unclear. Germline CDR1 and CDR2: DFQATT and SNEGSKA (reference sequence). The CDR3 contains 10 residues. The V end lost 5 bases, the J end lost 8 bases, and 9 bases lay between the germline ends.

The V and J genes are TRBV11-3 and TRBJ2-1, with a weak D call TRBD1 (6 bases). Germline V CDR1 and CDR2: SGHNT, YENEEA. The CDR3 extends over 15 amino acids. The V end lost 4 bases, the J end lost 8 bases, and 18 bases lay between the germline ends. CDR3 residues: CASSSRDTPAYEQFF. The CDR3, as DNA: TGTGCCAGCAGCTCCCGGGACACCCCGGCGTATGAGCAGTTCTTC.